These T cell receptor beta chains were read from a single sample in a study of blood T cell repertoires in COVID-19. The data were produced by immunoSEQ multiplex PCR, yet TCRdb's version contains in-frame clones alone and is incomplete. The repertoire holds 300,000 to 350,000 clones, with around 90% as singletons. The material sequenced was peripheral blood. These receptors were taken from a woman aged 25 to 45 with COVID-19, enrolled during active disease. Both conserved end residues are part of each CDR3. Fields, in order: J gene, V gene, clone size, D gene, CDR3 DNA, CDR3 protein. A D gene is named only where the DNA matches it firmly. Clone size is shown for a subset of rows, as once, few, many or a class of expanded clone.

j_gene: TRBJ2-3; v_gene: TRBV9; abundance: -; d_gene: TRBD2; CDR3nt: TGTGCCAGCAGCGTACGGACTAGCGGGGCGGGAGATACGCAGTATTTT; CDR3aa: CASSVRTSGAGDTQYF
j_gene: TRBJ1-1; v_gene: TRBV7-3; abundance: few; d_gene: -; CDR3nt: TGTGCCAGCAGCTCAGGGCCGGCGTCCACTGAAGCTTTCTTT; CDR3aa: CASSSGPASTEAFF
j_gene: TRBJ2-1; v_gene: TRBV30; abundance: -; d_gene: -; CDR3nt: TGTGCCTGGAAAGGACAGAATTTCCGTTTAGGGAATGAGCAGTTCTTC; CDR3aa: CAWKGQNFRLGNEQFF
j_gene: TRBJ1-5; v_gene: TRBV28; abundance: -; d_gene: -; CDR3nt: TGTGCCAGCAGTCCGCTCGGACGCACGGGGCAGCCCCAGCATTTT; CDR3aa: CASSPLGRTGQPQHF
j_gene: TRBJ2-1; v_gene: TRBV7-9; abundance: once; d_gene: TRBD1; CDR3nt: TGTGCCAGCCTCGGGACAGCCTACAATGAGCAGTTCTTC; CDR3aa: CASLGTAYNEQFF
j_gene: TRBJ1-4; v_gene: TRBV7-8; abundance: -; d_gene: -; CDR3nt: TGTGCCAGCAGCTTAGGTGCAGGGTTAGGTGAAAAACTGTTTTTT; CDR3aa: CASSLGAGLGEKLFF
j_gene: TRBJ2-7; v_gene: TRBV12-2; abundance: -; d_gene: -; CDR3nt: TGTGCAAGTCGCCCGTGCTACGAGCAGTACTTC; CDR3aa: CASRPCYEQYF
j_gene: TRBJ1-1; v_gene: TRBV7-2; abundance: -; d_gene: -; CDR3nt: TGTGCCAGCAGCTCAGAGTATGGCGCGGGGAACACTGAAGCTTTCTTT; CDR3aa: CASSSEYGAGNTEAFF
j_gene: TRBJ2-3; v_gene: TRBV27; abundance: -; d_gene: TRBD2; CDR3nt: TGTGCCAGCAGTTGGGAGCGGGAGAGATACGGCACAGATACGCAGTATTTT; CDR3aa: CASSWERERYGTDTQYF
j_gene: TRBJ2-5; v_gene: TRBV3-1/TRBV3-2; abundance: -; d_gene: TRBD1; CDR3nt: TGTGCCAGCAGCCTTCAAGGCAGGGGGCGGGGAGAGACCCAGTACTTC; CDR3aa: CASSLQGRGRGETQYF
j_gene: TRBJ1-1; v_gene: TRBV2; abundance: -; d_gene: TRBD1; CDR3nt: TGTGCCAGCAGTCCCGGGACAGGGGGTAAAGCTTTCTTT; CDR3aa: CASSPGTGGKAFF
j_gene: TRBJ2-5; v_gene: TRBV10-1; abundance: -; d_gene: -; CDR3nt: TGCGCCAGCAGTGATAGCGGCCCACGGGAGACCCAGTACTTC; CDR3aa: CASSDSGPRETQYF
j_gene: TRBJ1-2; v_gene: TRBV28; abundance: once; d_gene: -; CDR3nt: TGTGCCAGCAGTTTACAGGCTAACTATGGCTACACCTTC; CDR3aa: CASSLQANYGYTF
j_gene: TRBJ1-1; v_gene: TRBV28; abundance: -; d_gene: TRBD1; CDR3nt: TGTGCCAGCAGAGACAGGGAGAGGACTGAAGCTTTCTTT; CDR3aa: CASRDRERTEAFF
j_gene: TRBJ2-5; v_gene: TRBV3-1/TRBV3-2; abundance: -; d_gene: -; CDR3nt: TGTGCCAGCAGCCAAGATCTGGAGACCCAGTACTTC; CDR3aa: CASSQDLETQYF
j_gene: TRBJ2-5; v_gene: TRBV5-1; abundance: -; d_gene: -; CDR3nt: TGCGCCAGCAGCGCGGAAGAGACCCAGTACTTC; CDR3aa: CASSAEETQYF
j_gene: TRBJ2-1; v_gene: TRBV7-2; abundance: once; d_gene: TRBD2; CDR3nt: TGTGCCAGCAGCTGGCAGACTAGCGGGACCAATGAGCAGTTCTTC; CDR3aa: CASSWQTSGTNEQFF
j_gene: TRBJ2-7; v_gene: TRBV5-6; abundance: -; d_gene: TRBD1; CDR3nt: TGTGCCAGCAGCTGGGGACAGATACCCTACGAGCAGTACTTC; CDR3aa: CASSWGQIPYEQYF
j_gene: TRBJ1-4; v_gene: TRBV27; abundance: -; d_gene: TRBD1; CDR3nt: TGTGCCAGCGGGTTACTTCGACAGGGGCCTTTTGAAAAACTGTTTTTT; CDR3aa: CASGLLRQGPFEKLFF
j_gene: TRBJ2-1; v_gene: TRBV19; abundance: -; d_gene: TRBD2; CDR3nt: TGTGCCAGTAGTAATTGGAGGCTAGCGGGAAACAATGAGCAGTTCTTC; CDR3aa: CASSNWRLAGNNEQFF
j_gene: TRBJ1-4; v_gene: TRBV7-2; abundance: -; d_gene: -; CDR3nt: TGTGCCAGCAGCTTGGACCCAGGGGAAAAACTGTTTTTT; CDR3aa: CASSLDPGEKLFF
j_gene: TRBJ1-5; v_gene: TRBV19; abundance: -; d_gene: -; CDR3nt: TGTGCCAGTACCGATCTCTGGCTCATGGCCCAGCATTTT; CDR3aa: CASTDLWLMAQHF
j_gene: TRBJ2-5; v_gene: TRBV19; abundance: -; d_gene: -; CDR3nt: TGTGCCAGTAGTATGGAGCGACTAGTCGGGACCCAGTACTTC; CDR3aa: CASSMERLVGTQYF
j_gene: TRBJ1-1; v_gene: TRBV7-3; abundance: -; d_gene: -; CDR3nt: TGTGCCAGCAGCTCCCAGGGGAACACTGAAGCTTTCTTT; CDR3aa: CASSSQGNTEAFF
j_gene: TRBJ2-1; v_gene: TRBV5-1; abundance: -; d_gene: TRBD2; CDR3nt: TGCGCCAGCAGCTCCGGACTAGCGGGAGGGCCGGTCAATGAGCAGTTCTTC; CDR3aa: CASSSGLAGGPVNEQFF
j_gene: TRBJ2-3; v_gene: TRBV20-1; abundance: once; d_gene: -; CDR3nt: TGCTGTGCTAGTCGCGACTCTAGCACAGATACGCAGTATTTT; CDR3aa: CCASRDSSTDTQYF
j_gene: TRBJ1-5; v_gene: TRBV6-1; abundance: once; d_gene: -; CDR3nt: TGTGCCAGCAGTGAATCCCAGGGTCAGCCCCAGCATTTT; CDR3aa: CASSESQGQPQHF
j_gene: TRBJ1-1; v_gene: TRBV7-2; abundance: -; d_gene: -; CDR3nt: TGTGCCAGCAGCCCATTCTTGAGTGCTGAAGCTTTCTTT; CDR3aa: CASSPFLSAEAFF
j_gene: TRBJ1-1; v_gene: TRBV12-3/TRBV12-4; abundance: once; d_gene: -; CDR3nt: TGTGCCAGCAGACCAACAGGGAACACTGAAGCTTTCTTT; CDR3aa: CASRPTGNTEAFF
j_gene: TRBJ1-2; v_gene: TRBV21-1; abundance: -; d_gene: -; CDR3nt: TGTGCCAGCAGCTCTTCGACCTTC; CDR3aa: CASSSSTF
j_gene: TRBJ2-5; v_gene: TRBV5-1; abundance: -; d_gene: TRBD1; CDR3nt: TGCGCCAGCAGCGGCAGGACAGGGTCGGAGACCCAGTACTTC; CDR3aa: CASSGRTGSETQYF
j_gene: TRBJ2-4; v_gene: TRBV18; abundance: -; d_gene: -; CDR3nt: TGTGCCAGCTCACCCTCGCGGCAGATGCTAGCCAAAAACATTCAGTACTTC; CDR3aa: CASSPSRQMLAKNIQYF
j_gene: TRBJ1-4; v_gene: TRBV29-1; abundance: once; d_gene: -; CDR3nt: TGCAGCGTTGTGGTGGGGGCTAGTGAAAAACTGTTTTTT; CDR3aa: CSVVVGASEKLFF
j_gene: TRBJ2-3; v_gene: TRBV15; abundance: -; d_gene: -; CDR3nt: TGTGCCACCAGCAGAGGGGCAGGCAGCACAGATACGCAGTATTTT; CDR3aa: CATSRGAGSTDTQYF
j_gene: TRBJ2-5; v_gene: TRBV5-1; abundance: -; d_gene: TRBD1; CDR3nt: TGCGCCAGCAGCGAGGGACAGGGTTCGGAGACCCAGTACTTC; CDR3aa: CASSEGQGSETQYF
j_gene: TRBJ2-5; v_gene: TRBV24-1; abundance: few; d_gene: TRBD1; CDR3nt: TGTGCCACCAGTGAGGGGCGAACAGGGGGCGGAGAGACCCAGTACTTC; CDR3aa: CATSEGRTGGGETQYF
j_gene: TRBJ2-5; v_gene: TRBV30; abundance: -; d_gene: TRBD2; CDR3nt: TGTGCCTGGAGTGTACGGTGGCTAGCGGGAGGCGGAAAAGAGACCCAGTACTTC; CDR3aa: CAWSVRWLAGGGKETQYF
j_gene: TRBJ1-1; v_gene: TRBV30; abundance: -; d_gene: -; CDR3nt: TGTGCCTGGAGTGTAAAGGCAGGGGTGAACACTGAAGCTTTCTTT; CDR3aa: CAWSVKAGVNTEAFF
j_gene: TRBJ2-7; v_gene: TRBV3-1/TRBV3-2; abundance: once; d_gene: -; CDR3nt: TGTGCCAGCAGCCAATATCGGTACGACGAGCAGTACTTC; CDR3aa: CASSQYRYDEQYF
j_gene: TRBJ2-2; v_gene: TRBV5-1; abundance: -; d_gene: -; CDR3nt: TGCGCCAGCAGTTTAGTAGCGGAGAGGGACACCGGGGAGCTGTTTTTT; CDR3aa: CASSLVAERDTGELFF
j_gene: TRBJ2-7; v_gene: TRBV1; abundance: few; d_gene: -; CDR3nt: TGCACCAGCAGCCAGGGAAGGCGGGGCGGAACCTACGAGCAGTACTTC; CDR3aa: CTSSQGRRGGTYEQYF
j_gene: TRBJ1-1; v_gene: TRBV3-1/TRBV3-2; abundance: -; d_gene: -; CDR3nt: TGTGCCAGCAGCGATCGAGGGGGGGGGAACACTGAAGCTTTCTTT; CDR3aa: CASSDRGGGNTEAFF
j_gene: TRBJ2-5; v_gene: TRBV7-2; abundance: -; d_gene: TRBD1; CDR3nt: TGTGCCAGCAGTTTGGACAGGGGGCCCGAGACCCAGTACTTC; CDR3aa: CASSLDRGPETQYF
j_gene: TRBJ2-5; v_gene: TRBV18; abundance: -; d_gene: TRBD2; CDR3nt: TGTGCCAGCTCCCCCGGGACTAGCGGGCAAACCCAGTACTTC; CDR3aa: CASSPGTSGQTQYF
j_gene: TRBJ2-3; v_gene: TRBV2; abundance: -; d_gene: -; CDR3nt: TGTGCCAGCAACCAACAGGGCGATACGCAGTATTTT; CDR3aa: CASNQQGDTQYF
j_gene: TRBJ2-1; v_gene: TRBV4-1; abundance: -; d_gene: TRBD2; CDR3nt: TGCGCCAGCAGGACGGCGGGAGGCGGATACAATGAGCAGTTCTTC; CDR3aa: CASRTAGGGYNEQFF
j_gene: TRBJ2-5; v_gene: TRBV7-3; abundance: -; d_gene: -; CDR3nt: TGTGCCAGCAGCCAAGGGGGGGTGGAGACCCAGTACTTC; CDR3aa: CASSQGGVETQYF
j_gene: TRBJ1-3; v_gene: TRBV4-3; abundance: -; d_gene: TRBD1; CDR3nt: TGCGCCAGCAGCCAAGATGCGACAGGGGCCGGAAACACCATATATTTT; CDR3aa: CASSQDATGAGNTIYF
j_gene: TRBJ2-1; v_gene: TRBV29-1; abundance: -; d_gene: -; CDR3nt: TGCAGCGCGCAGGGCTTTTCCTACAATGAGCAGTTCTTC; CDR3aa: CSAQGFSYNEQFF
j_gene: TRBJ1-2; v_gene: TRBV25-1; abundance: -; d_gene: TRBD1; CDR3nt: TGTGCCAGCAGTGGGACAGGGGGCGCCTATGGCTACACCTTC; CDR3aa: CASSGTGGAYGYTF
j_gene: TRBJ1-1; v_gene: TRBV10-3; abundance: few; d_gene: -; CDR3nt: TGTGCCATCGGGGGGGCGCCCACTGAAGCTTTCTTT; CDR3aa: CAIGGAPTEAFF
j_gene: TRBJ2-2; v_gene: TRBV11-2; abundance: -; d_gene: -; CDR3nt: TGTGCCAGCAGCGCCTTAGCATCTACCGGGGAGCTGTTTTTT; CDR3aa: CASSALASTGELFF
j_gene: TRBJ1-1; v_gene: TRBV25-1; abundance: -; d_gene: -; CDR3nt: TGTGCCAGCAGTAGGGGGGGGTGGGGCACTGAAGCTTTCTTT; CDR3aa: CASSRGGWGTEAFF
j_gene: TRBJ1-1; v_gene: TRBV28; abundance: -; d_gene: TRBD1; CDR3nt: TGTGCCAGCAGTTTAGCGGACAGGCAGGCTTTCTTT; CDR3aa: CASSLADRQAFF
j_gene: TRBJ2-3; v_gene: TRBV5-1; abundance: -; d_gene: TRBD1; CDR3nt: TGCGCCAGCAGCCTACAGGGGGTGCTTGGAGATACGCAGTATTTT; CDR3aa: CASSLQGVLGDTQYF
j_gene: TRBJ2-7; v_gene: TRBV25-1; abundance: -; d_gene: -; CDR3nt: TGTGCCAGCAGGACCCCGGGACATCCATACGAGCAGTACTTC; CDR3aa: CASRTPGHPYEQYF
j_gene: TRBJ1-2; v_gene: TRBV24-1; abundance: once; d_gene: -; CDR3nt: TGTGCCACCAGTGGCCCAACAGCTACCACCTCGATTAACTATGGCTACACCTTC; CDR3aa: CATSGPTATTSINYGYTF
j_gene: TRBJ1-6; v_gene: TRBV18; abundance: -; d_gene: -; CDR3nt: TGTGCCAGCTCACCGAACACCCGGGGATCACCCCTCCACTTT; CDR3aa: CASSPNTRGSPLHF
j_gene: TRBJ1-1; v_gene: TRBV3-1/TRBV3-2; abundance: -; d_gene: -; CDR3nt: TGTGCCAGCAGCCCAGGGCCCTCTATGAACACTGAAGCTTTCTTT; CDR3aa: CASSPGPSMNTEAFF
j_gene: TRBJ1-2; v_gene: TRBV30; abundance: -; d_gene: -; CDR3nt: TGTGCCTGGAGTTCAGGGTATGGCTATGGCTACACCTTC; CDR3aa: CAWSSGYGYGYTF